The clone carrying this T cell receptor (beta chain) has only a few counts. CDR3 length: 15 residues. Germline V CDR1 and CDR2: MNHEY, SMNVEV (reference sequence). V lost 4 bases, J lost 4 bases, and 5 bases stayed unmatched. An equimolar mix of two oligonucleotides served as the beta constant-region primer for TRBC1 and TRBC2. MiXCR, run by TCRdb on the UMI-ligation and nested PCR reads, gives a single entry per CDR3 protein. The data show 120,000 to 150,000 distinct CDR3 sequences, over 15% seen once. This record belongs to a study of naive and memory T cell subsets. Cells stained for CD3, CD4, CD8, CD45RA and CD27 were sorted into four subsets.

This receptor was obtained from a human donor in good health. V is TRBV27 and J is TRBJ2-7, with TRBD2 matching over 12 bases. Sample: naive CD4+ T cells from blood. CDR3 sequence (DNA): TGTGCCAGCAGTTCGGGACTAGCGGGCCGTTACGAGCAGTACTTC. Translating gives CASSSGLAGRYEQYF.